A single T cell receptor (beta chain) is shown here with its context. Its antigen is not identified. Noted time point: pretreatment peripheral blood. The data stem from a study of PD-L1 blockade in urothelial cancer. Across the study: Between 0 and 3 prior chemotherapy regimens had been given to patients. Blood-derived samples held a median roughly 150,000 T cells. General study findings and limits: In blood at 3 weeks, tumor-associated clones expanded more among patients with durable benefit.

This CDR3 is built from 15 residues. The germline CDR1 and CDR2 sequences are SGHRS and YFSETQ. The ends lost 2 bases at V and 2 bases at J; junction bases unmatched: 5. PCRs were each spiked with synthetic TCR analog templates. Libraries were prepared by immunoSEQ multiplex PCR; TCRdb keeps only in-frame clonotypes and omits some of them. Found here are tens of thousands of clones, 90% of them singletons; the top ten hold 3.5% to 5%. This sequence was found in a man aged 70-80 years with urothelial cancer. The sample consisted of PBMCs, taken around atezolizumab (anti-PD-L1) treatment. The chain is built from TRBV5-1 and TRBJ2-3; the match to TRBD1 covers 7 bases. The chain's CDR3 is CASSFGRGPTDTQYF. The CDR3 coding sequence is TGCGCCAGCAGCTTTGGAAGGGGGCCCACAGATACGCAGTATTTT.